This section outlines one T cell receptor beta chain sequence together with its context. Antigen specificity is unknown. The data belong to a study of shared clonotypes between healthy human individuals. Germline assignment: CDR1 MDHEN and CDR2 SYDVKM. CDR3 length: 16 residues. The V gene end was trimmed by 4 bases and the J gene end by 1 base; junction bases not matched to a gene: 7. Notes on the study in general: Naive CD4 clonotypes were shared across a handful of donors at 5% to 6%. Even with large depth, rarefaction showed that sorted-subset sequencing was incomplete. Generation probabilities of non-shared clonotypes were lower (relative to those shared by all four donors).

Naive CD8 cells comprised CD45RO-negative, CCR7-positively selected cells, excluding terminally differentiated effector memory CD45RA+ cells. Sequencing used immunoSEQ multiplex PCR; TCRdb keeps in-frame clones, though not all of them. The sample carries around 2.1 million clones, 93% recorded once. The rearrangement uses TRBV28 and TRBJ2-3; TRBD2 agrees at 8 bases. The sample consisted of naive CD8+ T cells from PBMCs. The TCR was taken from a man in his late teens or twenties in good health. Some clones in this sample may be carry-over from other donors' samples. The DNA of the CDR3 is TGTGCCAGCAGTTCTTCCCCGGGGGGGGGCACAGATACGCAGTATTTT. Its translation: CASSSSPGGGTDTQYF.